Each of the 15 T cell receptor beta chains below was sequenced from the same sample in a study of CD8 T cells in Susac syndrome. The RNA input was roughly 0.45 to 1 ug, and it was reverse transcribed with random hexamers. One entry per CDR3 protein results from TCRdb running MiXCR on the immunoSEQ multiplex PCR reads. There are 150,000 to 200,000 distinct CDR3 sequences in the sample; 90% to 95% occur only once, and 0.15% to 0.2% lies in the top ten. Material: CD8+ T cells from PBMCs. The receptors shown here come from a human donor with multiple sclerosis.

The gene calls are TRBV12-3 or TRBV12-4 and TRBJ2-7; TRBD1 agrees at 10 bases. The CDR3 consists of 15 residues. V was pared by 6 bases and J by 7 bases, with 12 bases of the junction left unmatched. The CDR3 DNA is TGTGCCAGCAGCAGTCCCGGGACAGGGGTCTGGGAGCAGTACTTC. Protein: CASSSPGTGVWEQYF.

The J gene is TRBJ2-1, the V gene TRBV7-9, with 8 bases aligning to TRBD2. Trimming at V came to 2 bases and at J to 8 bases, leaving 5 bases not matched to a gene. Germline values: CDR1 SEHNR, CDR2 FQNEAQ (reference sequence). This CDR3 is 14 amino acids long. CDR3: CASSLRSGRDEQFF. The CDR3, as DNA: TGTGCCAGCAGCTTAAGGTCCGGGAGGGATGAGCAGTTCTTC.

This sequence joins TRBV7-2 and TRBJ2-7, with D perhaps TRBD1 (6 bases). CDR1 is SGHTA and CDR2 is FQGNSA in the germline V gene. This CDR3 comprises 16 residues. V lost 2 bases, J lost 0 bases, and 14 bases lay in between. The CDR3, as DNA: TGTGCCAGCAGCTTACGACAGGCCCATAGCTCCTACGAGCAGTACTTC. Translating it yields CASSLRQAHSSYEQYF.

This sequence joins TRBV9 and TRBJ2-7; 13 bases fit TRBD2. This CDR3 spans 15 amino acids. Trimming cost V 3 bases and J 3 bases; bases outside gene matches: 3. Germline values: CDR1 SGDLS, CDR2 YYNGEE. CDR3 amino acids: CASSGGTSGVYEQYF. CDR3 sequence (DNA): TGTGCCAGCAGCGGGGGGACTAGCGGGGTCTACGAGCAGTACTTC.

The rearrangement uses TRBV23-1 and TRBJ2-5, with D possibly matching TRBD1 (6 bases). TRBV23-1 is designated an ORF whose function remains uncertain. V gave up 1 base and J gave up 3 bases, with 15 bases separating them. This CDR3 spans 16 amino acids. CDR3 DNA: TGCGCCAGCAGTCAATGGGGGCCCCGACTCAAAGAGACCCAGTACTTC. Encoded protein: CASSQWGPRLKETQYF.

The rearrangement uses TRBV12-5 and TRBJ2-1; 11 bases match TRBD2. Unmatched junction bases numbered 11, after V lost 5 bases and J lost 8 bases. CDR3 size: 16 residues. Germline V lookup: CDR1 LGHNT, CDR2 FRNRAP. The CDR3 protein is CASGVSLAGGVDEQFF. The CDR3 coding sequence is TGTGCTAGTGGTGTCTCCTTAGCGGGGGGGGTCGATGAGCAGTTCTTC.

This chain uses TRBV12-3 or TRBV12-4 with TRBJ1-2; 8 bases match TRBD1. This CDR3 has 15 residues. V lost 7 bases, J lost 2 bases, and 9 bases stayed unmatched. CDR3 nucleotide sequence: TGTGCCAGCAAAGCGGACAGGGCCCGAAACTATGGCTACACCTTC. Translated, it gives CASKADRARNYGYTF.

This chain uses TRBV3-1 with TRBJ2-7; D not certain. CDR1 and CDR2 from the germline V gene are LGHDT and YNNKEL (reference sequence). The CDR3 is 15 residues long. Trimming pared 1 base from V and 0 bases from J, leaving 10 bases between. The CDR3 region has the DNA TGTGCCAGCAGCCAAGGTGTGCGGAGCTCCTACGAGCAGTACTTC. Translating it yields CASSQGVRSSYEQYF.

The rearrangement links TRBV29-1 to TRBJ2-5; D unresolved. The CDR3 runs to 10 residues. V dropped 4 bases and J dropped 2 bases, with 2 bases sitting between them. Germline V gene data show CDR1 as SQVTM and CDR2 as ANQGSEA. The CDR3 loop is CSVGQETQYF. The CDR3 DNA reads as TGCAGCGTTGGTCAAGAGACCCAGTACTTC.

The chain joins TRBV7-8 to TRBJ1-1; perhaps TRBD1 as D (5 bases). CDR1 and CDR2 (germline): SGHVS, FQNEAQ. V lost 0 bases to trimming and J lost 1 base, with 12 bases between them. The CDR3 is 16 amino acids. The CDR3 DNA reads as TGTGCCAGCAGCTTAGCTTCCCGGACACCGAACACTGAAGCTTTCTTT. Translating gives CASSLASRTPNTEAFF.

The chain carries TRBV9 and TRBJ1-2, with 7 bases matching TRBD1. The V segment lost 0 bases and the J segment 4 bases; nucleotides outside the gene matches: 3. Germline CDR1 and CDR2: SGDLS and YYNGEE. The CDR3 sequence is 14 residues long. The CDR3 loop is CASSVGGGVYGYTF. The CDR3 region has the DNA TGTGCCAGCAGCGTAGGAGGGGGCGTCTATGGCTACACCTTC.

The chain carries TRBV27 and TRBJ2-7; D remains ambiguous. The CDR3 contains 13 residues. V was pared by 2 bases and J by 3 bases, with 8 bases between. Germline assignment: CDR1 MNHEY and CDR2 SMNVEV (reference sequence). Here the CDR3 reads CASSLGHNYEQYF. The CDR3 DNA is TGTGCCAGCAGTTTAGGGCATAACTACGAGCAGTACTTC.

The V gene is TRBV7-7, the J gene TRBJ2-5, with a possible D match to TRBD2 (6 bases). The CDR3 sequence is 15 residues long. Germline V gene sequence: CDR1 SSHAT, CDR2 FNYEAQ (reference sequence). V was shortened by 5 bases and J by 0 bases, with 13 bases between the two germline ends. The CDR3 is CASSQGLVYQETQYF. CDR3 nucleotide sequence: TGTGCCAGCAGCCAGGGACTTGTGTACCAAGAGACCCAGTACTTC.

The chain carries TRBV7-9 and TRBJ2-7; D not resolved. V lost 5 bases, J lost 5 bases, and 4 bases lay in between. Germline CDR1 and CDR2: SEHNR and FQNEAQ (reference sequence). This CDR3 is 10 amino acids long. CDR3 sequence reads: CASSNNEQYF. CDR3 DNA: TGTGCCAGCAGCAATAACGAGCAGTACTTC.

The rearrangement uses TRBV19 and TRBJ2-5; D gene uncertain. Trimming pared 7 bases from V and 3 bases from J, leaving 12 bases between. Germline CDR1 is LNHDA and CDR2 is SQIVND (reference sequence). This CDR3 has 13 residues. CDR3 protein: CASTSPVEETQYF. The CDR3 region has the DNA TGTGCCAGTACCAGCCCCGTCGAAGAGACCCAGTACTTC.